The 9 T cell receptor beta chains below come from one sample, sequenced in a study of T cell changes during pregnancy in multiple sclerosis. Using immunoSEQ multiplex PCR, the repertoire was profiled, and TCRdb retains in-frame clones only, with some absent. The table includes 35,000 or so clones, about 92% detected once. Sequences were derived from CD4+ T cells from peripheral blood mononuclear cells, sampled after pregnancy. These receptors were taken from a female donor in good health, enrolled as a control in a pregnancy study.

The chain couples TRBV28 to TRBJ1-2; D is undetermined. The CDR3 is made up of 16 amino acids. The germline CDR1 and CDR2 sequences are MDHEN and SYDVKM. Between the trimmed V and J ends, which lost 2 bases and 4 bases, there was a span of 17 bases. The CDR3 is CASSLAAGVGFYGYTF. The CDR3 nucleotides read TGTGCCAGCAGTTTAGCCGCGGGTGTGGGATTCTATGGCTACACCTTC.

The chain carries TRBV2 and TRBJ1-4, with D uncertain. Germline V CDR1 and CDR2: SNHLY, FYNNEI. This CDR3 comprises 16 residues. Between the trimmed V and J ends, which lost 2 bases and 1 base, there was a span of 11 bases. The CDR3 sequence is CASSEWAARTNEKLFF. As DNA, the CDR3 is TGTGCCAGCAGTGAATGGGCAGCACGAACTAATGAAAAACTGTTTTTT.

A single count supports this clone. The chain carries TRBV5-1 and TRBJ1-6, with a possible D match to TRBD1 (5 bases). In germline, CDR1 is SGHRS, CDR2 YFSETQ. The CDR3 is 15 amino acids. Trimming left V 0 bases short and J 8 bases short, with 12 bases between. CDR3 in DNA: TGCGCCAGCAGCTTGGGACGGGGGAGTGATTCACCCCTCCACTTT. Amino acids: CASSLGRGSDSPLHF.

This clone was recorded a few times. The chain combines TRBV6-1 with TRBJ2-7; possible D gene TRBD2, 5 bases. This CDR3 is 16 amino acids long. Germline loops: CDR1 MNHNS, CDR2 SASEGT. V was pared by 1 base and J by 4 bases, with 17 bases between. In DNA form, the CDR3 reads TGTGCCAGCAGTGAAGGTCGAGGAGGTAGCGTGTACGAGCAGTACTTC. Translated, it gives CASSEGRGGSVYEQYF.

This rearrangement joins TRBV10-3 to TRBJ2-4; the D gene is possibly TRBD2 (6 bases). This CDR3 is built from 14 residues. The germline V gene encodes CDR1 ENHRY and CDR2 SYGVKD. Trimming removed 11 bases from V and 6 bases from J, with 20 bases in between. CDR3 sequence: CAARRGSLSNIQYF. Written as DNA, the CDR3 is TGTGCCGCCCGGCGGGGTAGCCTTTCAAACATTCAGTACTTC.

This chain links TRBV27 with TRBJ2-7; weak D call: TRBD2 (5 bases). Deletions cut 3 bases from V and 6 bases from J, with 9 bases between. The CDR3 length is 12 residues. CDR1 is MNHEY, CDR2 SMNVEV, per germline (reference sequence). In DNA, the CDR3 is TGTGCCAGCAGTTTTTCGGGGTTCGAGCAGTACTTC. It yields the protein CASSFSGFEQYF.

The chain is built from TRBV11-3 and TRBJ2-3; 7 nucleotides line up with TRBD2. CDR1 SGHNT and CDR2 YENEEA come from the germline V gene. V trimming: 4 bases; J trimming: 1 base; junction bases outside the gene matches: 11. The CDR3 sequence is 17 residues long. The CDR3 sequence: CASSSGGVGVGTDTQYF. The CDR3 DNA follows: TGTGCCAGCAGCTCGGGAGGCGTAGGGGTCGGCACAGATACGCAGTATTTT.

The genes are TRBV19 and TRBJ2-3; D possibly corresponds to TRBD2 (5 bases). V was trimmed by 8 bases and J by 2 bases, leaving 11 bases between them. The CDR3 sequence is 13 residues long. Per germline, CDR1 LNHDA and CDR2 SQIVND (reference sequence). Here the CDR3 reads CASSRGNTDTQYF. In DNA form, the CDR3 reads TGTGCCAGTTCTCGGGGAAACACAGATACGCAGTATTTT.

CDR3 protein: CASSFRSDDTQYF. The CDR3 DNA reads as TGTGCCAGCAGCTTCCGGAGCGACGATACGCAGTATTTT. The genes are TRBV7-6 and TRBJ2-3; D not certain. Germline values: CDR1 SGHVS, CDR2 FNYEAQ. V was cut by 3 bases and J by 6 bases, with 10 bases left in between. The CDR3 is made up of 13 amino acids.